Each of the 29 T cell receptor beta chains below was sequenced from the same sample in a study of blood T cell repertoires in COVID-19. Produced via immunoSEQ multiplex PCR; TCRdb's table is partial and in-frame only. The sample carries fewer than 200,000 clones, roughly 89% recorded once. The material sequenced was peripheral blood. Receptors were obtained from a woman in her 70s with COVID-19, enrolled during active disease.

The rearrangement joins TRBV5-1 to TRBJ1-2, with TRBD1 as a possible D gene (6 bases). The V gene's germline CDR1 is SGHRS and CDR2 YFSETQ. This CDR3 is built from 15 residues. The V end was cut by 4 bases, the J end by 2 bases, with 15 bases between. The CDR3 sequence is CASSTTGQHNYGYTF. In DNA, the CDR3 is TGCGCCAGCAGCACTACAGGGCAACACAACTATGGCTACACCTTC.

This rearrangement joins TRBV5-1 to TRBJ2-7; TRBD1 matches 9 bases. The junction had 17 bases not matched to a gene; V was cut back by 4 bases and J by 3 bases. This CDR3 spans 18 amino acids. In germline, CDR1 is SGHRS, CDR2 YFSETQ. The CDR3 reads CASSIRDRASGSRYEQYF. DNA for the CDR3: TGCGCCAGCAGCATACGGGACAGGGCGAGCGGATCCCGCTACGAGCAGTACTTC.

This chain joins TRBV13 and TRBJ2-7, with TRBD1 identical over 8 bases. Trimming took 4 bases from V and 3 from J; bases not matched to a gene: 11. The CDR3 consists of 16 residues. From germline, CDR1 is PRHDT and CDR2 FYEKMQ (reference sequence). CDR3 bases: TGTGCCAGCAGCTATATCCGGGACAGGAACTTCTACGAGCAGTACTTC. Its protein is CASSYIRDRNFYEQYF.

There are a few counts of this clone. V gene TRBV7-2 combines with J gene TRBJ2-7; 7 bases align to TRBD1. The CDR3 covers 14 residues. V gave up 4 bases and J gave up 3 bases; unmatched junction bases: 6. Germline V CDR1 and CDR2: SGHTA, FQGNSA. The CDR3 loop is CASSSMTGSYEQYF. The CDR3, as DNA: TGTGCCAGCAGCTCGATGACAGGGAGCTACGAGCAGTACTTC.

The chain links TRBV28 to TRBJ1-1; weak D call: TRBD1 (6 bases). V was shortened by 6 bases and J by 1 base, with 9 bases between the two germline ends. Per germline, CDR1 MDHEN and CDR2 SYDVKM. CDR3 length equals 13 residues. CDR3 sequence (DNA): TGTGCCAGCAGCATGGACAGGAACACTGAAGCTTTCTTT. It yields the protein CASSMDRNTEAFF.

This chain links TRBV15 with TRBJ1-4, with 9 bases fitting TRBD1. The CDR3 is 17 amino acids. V shed 5 bases, J shed 6 bases, and the junction held 13 bases outside the gene matches. Germline loops: CDR1 LNHNV, CDR2 YYDKDF (reference sequence). CDR3 in amino acids: CATSRGTGRSVYEKLFF. The CDR3 nucleotides read TGTGCCACCAGCCGCGGGACAGGGCGTTCGGTGTATGAAAAACTGTTTTTT.

The chain employs TRBV11-3 and TRBJ2-5; D is unresolved. The V gene lost 3 bases and the J gene lost 1 base, with 6 bases spanning the gap. This CDR3 is built from 13 residues. Germline-derived CDR1 and CDR2 are SGHNT and YENEEA. CDR3 coding DNA: TGTGCCAGCAGCTTCAGAACCCAAGAGACCCAGTACTTC. Protein sequence: CASSFRTQETQYF.

CDR3 nucleotide sequence: TGTGCCAGCAGCCCACCGGTGGGGGCGAGCAATCAGCCCCAGCATTTT. It codes for CASSPPVGASNQPQHF. This sequence joins TRBV6-6 and TRBJ1-5, with TRBD1 as a possible D gene (6 bases). Germline CDR1 reads MNHNY; CDR2 reads SVGAGI (reference sequence). The V end lost 6 bases, the J end lost 1 base, and 16 bases lay between the germline ends. The CDR3 spans 16 residues.

This chain uses TRBV5-1 with TRBJ2-2, with D hard to call. The CDR3 runs to 15 residues. Looked up from germline, CDR1 is SGHRS and CDR2 is YFSETQ. The V and J ends lost 0 bases and 0 bases respectively, with 6 bases between them. Written as DNA, the CDR3 is TGCGCCAGCAGCTTGGCTTTCGCGAACACCGGGGAGCTGTTTTTT. This codes for CASSLAFANTGELFF.

The CDR3 region has the DNA TGTGCCAGCAGCTTGGGACAGGGAGTACAAGAGACCCAGTACTTC. This translates into CASSLGQGVQETQYF. The chain carries TRBV5-6 and TRBJ2-5; 7 positions match TRBD1. The J segment lost 2 bases and the V segment lost 0 bases, leaving 4 bases of the junction unmatched. This CDR3 comprises 15 residues. CDR1 is SGHDT, CDR2 YYEEEE, per germline.

In its sample, this clone was seen once. The rearrangement uses TRBV2 and TRBJ2-7; 8 bases agree with TRBD2. Germline CDR1 and CDR2: SNHLY and FYNNEI. This CDR3 comprises 13 residues. V gave up 7 bases and J gave up 2 bases; unmatched junction bases: 4. The DNA for the CDR3 is TGTGCCAGCACCCCCGGGGGGGCCTACGAGCAGTACTTC. It encodes CASTPGGAYEQYF.

This chain joins TRBV28 and TRBJ1-3; TRBD1 aligns across 8 bases. The J segment lost 3 bases and the V segment lost 0 bases, leaving 4 bases of the junction unmatched. The CDR3 is 16 amino acids. Germline V gives CDR1 MDHEN, CDR2 SYDVKM. CDR3 sequence (DNA): TGTGCCAGCAGTTTATGGTCAGGGGGCTTTGGAAACACCATATATTTT. Its translation: CASSLWSGGFGNTIYF.

This clone has a single count. The chain couples TRBV4-3 to TRBJ2-5; 10 nucleotides align to TRBD1. Germline values: CDR1 LGHNA, CDR2 YSLEER. The CDR3 contains 15 residues. The J segment lost 5 bases and the V segment lost 1 base, leaving 4 bases of the junction unmatched. CDR3 sequence reads: CASSQAGQGPETQYF. The CDR3 DNA follows: TGCGCCAGCAGCCAAGCGGGACAGGGGCCCGAGACCCAGTACTTC.

The gene calls are TRBV19 and TRBJ2-7; TRBD2 matches at 7 bases. CDR3 length equals 16 residues. V was clipped by 5 bases and J by 2 bases; unmatched bases: 12. Germline-derived CDR1 and CDR2 are LNHDA and SQIVND (reference sequence). The CDR3 region has the DNA TGTGCCAGTAGTTTCCCCGGGGCTAGCGGAACCTACGAGCAGTACTTC. It codes for CASSFPGASGTYEQYF.

The rearrangement joins TRBV5-1 to TRBJ1-3; possible D gene TRBD1, 5 bases. Germline V CDR1 and CDR2: SGHRS, YFSETQ. Trimming pared 0 bases from V and 4 bases from J, leaving 8 bases between. The CDR3 has 14 residues. The DNA of the CDR3 is TGCGCCAGCAGCTTGGCAGGGTTCGGAAACACCATATATTTT. Its translation is CASSLAGFGNTIYF.

The CDR3 is CASSIGTSGGVGTGELFF. The DNA of the CDR3 is TGCGCCAGCAGCATTGGGACTAGCGGTGGCGTGGGCACCGGGGAGCTGTTTTTT. This sequence joins TRBV5-1 and TRBJ2-2; TRBD2 agrees at 11 bases. Germline loops: CDR1 SGHRS, CDR2 YFSETQ. V dropped 4 bases and J dropped 4; count of bases not matched to a gene: 12. The CDR3 extends over 18 amino acids.

In its sample, this clone was seen a few times. The chain employs TRBV11-3 and TRBJ2-2; D might be TRBD2 (5 bases). CDR3 length: 16 amino acids. Trimming stripped 1 base from V and 5 bases from J, with 14 bases between. The germline gives CDR1 SGHNT, CDR2 YENEEA. The DNA for the CDR3 is TGTGCCAGCAGCTTAGTAGGCGCCGCGGGTACCGGGGAGCTGTTTTTT. As protein: CASSLVGAAGTGELFF.

This chain connects TRBV4-3 to TRBJ2-7; TRBD2 matches at 12 bases. The V segment lost 4 bases and the J segment 3 bases; nucleotides outside the gene matches: 7. CDR3 length: 16 residues. Germline V gives CDR1 LGHNA, CDR2 YSLEER. The CDR3 nucleotides are TGCGCCAGCAGCCTCGTACTAGCGGGAGGCCTCTACGAGCAGTACTTC. As protein: CASSLVLAGGLYEQYF.

V is TRBV6-5 and J is TRBJ1-4, with TRBD1 identical over 8 bases. V was clipped by 5 bases and J by 8 bases; unmatched bases: 4. This CDR3 is 13 amino acids long. CDR1 and CDR2 (germline): MNHEY, SVGAGI. The CDR3 sequence: CASSRDRREKLFF. For the CDR3, the DNA is TGTGCCAGCAGTAGGGACAGGCGAGAAAAACTGTTTTTT.

This chain connects TRBV5-4 to TRBJ2-7, with D possibly matching TRBD2 (6 bases). Trimming pared 2 bases from V and 1 base from J, leaving 10 bases between. The CDR3 covers 14 residues. Per germline, CDR1 SGHNT and CDR2 YYREEE (reference sequence). CDR3 sequence (DNA): TGTGCCAGCAGCTTCGCCGGGAGATCCTACGAGCAGTACTTC. Residues: CASSFAGRSYEQYF.

The V and J genes are TRBV6-5 and TRBJ2-5; 8 bases align to TRBD2. This CDR3 contains 14 residues. Per the germline V gene, CDR1 is MNHEY and CDR2 is SVGAGI. Trimming at V came to 4 bases and at J to 13 bases, leaving 14 bases not matched to a gene. Here the CDR3 reads CASSWIAGPYPPYF. As DNA, the CDR3 is TGTGCCAGCAGTTGGATAGCGGGACCGTATCCACCGTACTTC.

V gene TRBV28 combines with J gene TRBJ2-2, with TRBD1 as a possible D gene (6 bases). The CDR3 runs 17 residues. Germline values: CDR1 MDHEN, CDR2 SYDVKM. V lost 10 bases, J lost 4 bases, and 25 bases lay in between. The CDR3 region is CATNYRWGHGGTGELFF. As DNA, the CDR3 is TGTGCCACCAACTACCGGTGGGGGCATGGGGGCACCGGGGAGCTGTTTTTT. Drawing the rest from reference TRBV28 and TRBJ2-2, the complete variable domain is DVKVTQSSRYLVKRTGEKVFLECVQDMDHENMFWYRQDPGLGLRLIYFSYDVKMKEKGDIPEGYSVSREKKERFSLILESASTNQTSMYLCATNYRWGHGGTGELFFGEGSRLTVL.

The chain joins TRBV20-1 to TRBJ2-3; 11 bases are a match to TRBD2. The germline gives CDR1 DFQATT, CDR2 SNEGSKA (reference sequence). The junction had 9 bases not matched to a gene; V was cut back by 3 bases and J by 4 bases. The CDR3 has 16 amino acids. This chain's CDR3 is CSASASGSGRADTQYF. The CDR3 nucleotides read TGCAGTGCTAGTGCTTCTGGTAGCGGGAGGGCAGATACGCAGTATTTT.

This chain connects TRBV18 to TRBJ1-3, with D maybe TRBD1 (5 bases). V gave up 3 bases and J gave up 0 bases, with 6 bases separating them. This CDR3 has 14 residues. Germline V gene lookup returns CDR1 KGHSH and CDR2 LQKENI. In DNA form, the CDR3 reads TGTGCCAGCTCACCGACAGTCTCTGGAAACACCATATATTTT. Translating it yields CASSPTVSGNTIYF.

The chain couples TRBV28 to TRBJ1-2; 8 positions agree with TRBD1. Trimming at V came to 7 bases and at J to 4 bases, leaving 8 bases not matched to a gene. The CDR3 has 14 amino acids. Per the germline V gene, CDR1 is MDHEN and CDR2 is SYDVKM. DNA of the CDR3: TGTGCCAGCAACCCACAGGGGGTAGGCTATGGCTACACCTTC. Translated: CASNPQGVGYGYTF.

The V gene is TRBV5-1, the J gene TRBJ2-2, with 14 bases aligning to TRBD2. The CDR3 covers 16 residues. Germline assignment: CDR1 SGHRS and CDR2 YFSETQ. The V gene end was trimmed by 3 bases and the J gene end by 5 bases; junction bases not matched to a gene: 3. DNA of the CDR3: TGCGCCAGCAGCTCGGGACTAGCGGGAGAAACCGGGGAGCTGTTTTTT. It yields the protein CASSSGLAGETGELFF.

The chain combines TRBV18 with TRBJ2-3, with 7 bases aligning to TRBD2. The CDR3 extends over 16 amino acids. Germline V lookup: CDR1 KGHSH, CDR2 LQKENI. V gave up 2 bases and J gave up 1 base; unmatched junction bases: 6. CDR3: CASSPTLAPGTDTQYF. The DNA for the CDR3 is TGTGCCAGCTCACCAACACTAGCGCCGGGCACAGATACGCAGTATTTT.

V and J are TRBV4-1 and TRBJ1-2; no definite D call. Germline V gene lookup returns CDR1 MGHRA and CDR2 YSYEKL. The CDR3 is 16 amino acids. V shed 0 bases and J shed 2 bases, with 13 bases lying between them. The CDR3 DNA reads as TGCGCCAGCAGCCAAGATGCAGGTGAGGGAAACTATGGCTACACCTTC. Its protein product is CASSQDAGEGNYGYTF.

The rearrangement links TRBV3-1 (or the pseudogene TRBV3-2) to TRBJ1-5; unclear D gene. This CDR3 has 13 residues. The V end was cut by 1 base, the J end by 6 bases, with 7 bases between. Germline CDR1 reads LGHDT; CDR2 reads YNNKEL (reference sequence). DNA for the CDR3: TGTGCCAGCAGCCAAGTAGGGAGTCAGCCCCAGCATTTT. It yields the protein CASSQVGSQPQHF.